This T cell receptor (beta chain) appears in the sequencing data of a study of technical replicates of blood from several donors. There are 14 residues in the CDR3. Looked up from germline, CDR1 is ENHRY and CDR2 is SYGVKD. Trimming removed 0 bases at V and 2 bases at J, with 7 bases between. TCRdb keeps only in-frame clones here, not all; method: immunoSEQ multiplex PCR. The table has some 58,000 clones, roughly 94% seen once. Sequenced material: T cells isolated from PBMCs. The J gene is TRBJ1-2, the V gene TRBV10-3; no definite D call. The TCR was taken from a human donor in good health. The CDR3 DNA is TGTGCCATCAGTGAGTCGGGCCCGAACTATGGCTACACCTTC. Translation gives CAISESGPNYGYTF.